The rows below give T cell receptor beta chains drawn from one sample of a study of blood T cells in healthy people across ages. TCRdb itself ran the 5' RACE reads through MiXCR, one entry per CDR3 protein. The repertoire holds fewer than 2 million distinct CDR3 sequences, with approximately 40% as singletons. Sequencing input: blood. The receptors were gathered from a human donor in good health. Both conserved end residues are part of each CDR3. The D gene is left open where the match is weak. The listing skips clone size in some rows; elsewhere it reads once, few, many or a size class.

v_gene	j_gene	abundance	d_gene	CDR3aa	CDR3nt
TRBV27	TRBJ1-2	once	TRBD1	CASSLGTGDNGYTF	TGTGCCAGCAGTTTAGGGACAGGGGATAATGGCTACACCTTC
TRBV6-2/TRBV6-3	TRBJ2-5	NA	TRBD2	CASSKTGGETQYF	TGTGCCAGCAGTAAGACGGGAGGCGAGACCCAGTACTTC
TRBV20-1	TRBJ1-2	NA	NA	CSARVSGVGDGYTF	TGCAGTGCTAGAGTGTCGGGTGTGGGGGATGGCTACACCTTC
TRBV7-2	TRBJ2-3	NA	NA	CASSEVAVSTDTQYF	TGTGCCAGCAGCGAAGTTGCGGTTAGCACAGATACGCAGTATTTT
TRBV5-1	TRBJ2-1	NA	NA	CASSRRTRGSCGEQFF	TGCGCCAGCAGCCGGCGAACCAGGGGATCTTGTGGGGAGCAGTTCTTC
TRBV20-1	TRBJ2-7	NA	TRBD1	CSATRLGQNSYEQYF	TGCAGTGCTACAAGACTGGGACAGAACTCCTACGAGCAGTACTTC
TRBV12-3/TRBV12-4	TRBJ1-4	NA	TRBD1	CASSLRGQEGEKLFF	TGTGCCAGCAGTTTACGGGGACAGGAAGGTGAAAAACTGTTTTTT
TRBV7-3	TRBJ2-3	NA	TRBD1	CASSPDSGGYTQYF	TGTGCCAGCAGCCCAGACTCAGGGGGTTATACGCAGTATTTT
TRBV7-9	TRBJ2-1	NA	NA	CASSLEPFVGTSSYNEQFF	TGTGCCAGCAGCTTAGAGCCCTTCGTAGGGACAAGCTCCTACAATGAGCAGTTCTTC
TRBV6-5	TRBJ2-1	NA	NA	CASSYSTGDLYEQFF	TGTGCCAGCAGTTACTCAACCGGGGACCTCTATGAGCAGTTCTTC
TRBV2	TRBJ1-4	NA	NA	CASSFLGWTATNEKLFF	TGTGCCAGCAGCTTTCTCGGGTGGACAGCAACTAATGAAAAACTGTTTTTT
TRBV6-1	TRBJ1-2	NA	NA	CASSEIDGYGYTF	TGTGCCAGCAGTGAAATTGACGGCTATGGCTACACCTTC
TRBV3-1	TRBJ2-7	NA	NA	CASSRQILYNYEQYF	TGTGCCAGCAGCCGCCAGATACTTTACAACTACGAGCAGTACTTC
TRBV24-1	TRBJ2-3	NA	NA	CATSDSGTTQTDTQYF	TGTGCCACCAGTGATTCCGGGACAACCCAAACAGATACGCAGTATTTT
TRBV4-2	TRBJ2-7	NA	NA	CASSQDHYVSAYEQYF	TGTGCCAGCAGCCAAGATCACTACGTGTCGGCCTACGAGCAGTACTTC
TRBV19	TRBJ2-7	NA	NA	CASSTGLGNDEQYF	TGTGCCAGTAGTACCGGATTAGGGAACGACGAGCAGTACTTC
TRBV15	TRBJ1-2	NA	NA	CATSREGRGYTF	TGTGCCACCAGCCGAGAGGGCCGGGGCTACACCTTC
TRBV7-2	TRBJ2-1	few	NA	CASSLYNWGENNEQFF	TGTGCCAGCAGCTTATACAACTGGGGTGAGAATAATGAGCAGTTCTTC
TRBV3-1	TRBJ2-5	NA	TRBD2	CASSRSLGAGALYQETQYF	TGTGCCAGCAGCCGGTCTCTTGGAGCGGGGGCCTTGTACCAAGAGACCCAGTACTTC
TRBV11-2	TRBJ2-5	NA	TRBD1	CASSSRTGGKVWEQYF	TGTGCCAGCAGCTCACGGACAGGGGGCAAGGTTTGGGAGCAGTACTTC
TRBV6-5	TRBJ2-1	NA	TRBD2	CASSYSSGAARYNEQFF	TGTGCCAGCAGTTACTCGAGCGGGGCCGCACGGTACAATGAGCAGTTCTTC
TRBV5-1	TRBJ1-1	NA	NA	CASSLLDSYTEAFF	TGCGCCAGCAGCTTACTCGACAGTTACACTGAAGCTTTCTTT
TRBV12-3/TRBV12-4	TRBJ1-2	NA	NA	CASSVDIESYGYTF	TGTGCCAGCAGTGTAGATATTGAGTCTTATGGCTACACCTTC